These 27 T cell receptor beta chains were all obtained from the same sample, sequenced in a study of CD8+ T cells in alopecia areata. In each case, RNA was isolated and then reverse transcribed into cDNA as the sequencing template. Sequenced by immunoSEQ multiplex PCR; TCRdb stores in-frame clones only, minus some. The sample yields more than 95,000 clones, more than 30% seen once. The sample comprised CD4+ T cells sorted from blood. The source of these receptors is a human donor with alopecia areata.

This clone was found a few times. The chain couples TRBV7-2 to TRBJ2-7; D ambiguous. CDR3 length: 13 amino acids. The germline V gene encodes CDR1 SGHTA and CDR2 FQGNSA. Trimming removed 7 bases at V and 7 bases at J, with 17 bases between. CDR3 sequence (DNA): TGTGCCAGCAACCCGGGCATGGTACGTGAGCAGTACTTC. Encoded protein: CASNPGMVREQYF.

The CDR3 here is CAWRYWTSGKVDTQYF. The DNA of the CDR3 is TGTGCCTGGAGGTATTGGACTAGCGGGAAGGTAGATACGCAGTATTTT. V is TRBV30 and J is TRBJ2-3; 12 bases line up with TRBD2. The V and J ends lost 3 bases and 5 bases, in that order; junction bases with no gene match: 9. Germline V gene data show CDR1 as GTSNPN and CDR2 as SVGIG (reference sequence). This CDR3 region has 16 residues.

The V and J genes are TRBV5-5 and TRBJ2-5; D unresolved. Germline CDR1 is SGHKS and CDR2 is YYEKEE (reference sequence). With 3 bases removed from V and 4 bases from J, the gap between germline ends came to 7 bases. The CDR3 is 12 amino acids. CDR3 coding DNA: TGTGCCAGCAGCTCCTCGGGAGAGACCCAGTACTTC. This gives the protein CASSSSGETQYF. Full variable domain (remainder filled in from reference TRBV5-5 and TRBJ2-5): DAGVTQSPTHLIKTRGQQVTLRCSPISGHKSVSWYQQVLGQGPQFIFQYYEKEERGRGNFPDRFSARQFPNYSSELNVNALLLGDSALYLCASSSSGETQYFGPGTRLLVL.

The gene calls are TRBV5-6 and TRBJ2-1; 8 bases map to TRBD2. Trimming at V came to 4 bases and at J to 10 bases, leaving 10 bases not matched to a gene. Looked up from germline, CDR1 is SGHDT and CDR2 is YYEEEE. This CDR3 region has 14 residues. The CDR3 DNA reads TGTGCCAGCAGCACTAGCGGAACCCTGGGGGAGCAGTTCTTC. This codes for CASSTSGTLGEQFF.

This clone was picked up a small number of times. In the same sample, other DNA sequences code for this CDR3. The CDR3 is CASSPGTGPYEQYF. In nucleotides, the CDR3 is TGTGCCAGCTCCCCCGGGACAGGGCCCTACGAGCAGTACTTC. V gene TRBV18 combines with J gene TRBJ2-7; TRBD1 aligns across 9 bases. The length of the CDR3 is 14 residues. CDR1 is KGHSH, CDR2 LQKENI, per germline. The J segment lost 2 bases and the V segment lost 6 bases, leaving 5 bases of the junction unmatched.

The rearrangement links TRBV6-5 to TRBJ1-2, with D possibly TRBD1 on 5 matching bases. Trimming pared 6 bases from V and 5 bases from J, leaving 10 bases between. The CDR3 spans 12 residues. Germline V gene sequence: CDR1 MNHEY, CDR2 SVGAGI. CDR3 loop: CASRRDAYGYTF. The CDR3 DNA reads as TGTGCCAGCAGGCGGGACGCTTATGGCTACACCTTC.

This clone appeared a few times. The genes are TRBV29-1 and TRBJ2-4; 8 nucleotides match TRBD1. CDR1 SQVTM and CDR2 ANQGSEA come from the germline V gene. V shed 6 bases, J shed 7 bases, and the junction held 14 bases outside the gene matches. This CDR3 has 15 residues. The CDR3 reads CSVRAETGVGNIQYF. The CDR3 bases are TGCAGCGTGAGGGCGGAGACAGGGGTGGGGAACATTCAGTACTTC. The full variable domain, with the rest looked up from reference TRBV29-1 and TRBJ2-4, is SAVISQKPSRDICQRGTSLTIQCQVDSQVTMMFWYRQQPGQSLTLIATANQGSEATYESGFVIDKFPISRPNLTFSTLTVSNMSPEDSSIYLCSVRAETGVGNIQYFGAGTRLSVL.

Only a few counts were recorded for this clone. The V and J genes are TRBV5-1 and TRBJ2-7; D is tentatively TRBD1 or TRBD2 (5 bases each). CDR1 SGHRS and CDR2 YFSETQ come from the germline V gene. With 4 bases removed from V and 0 bases from J, the gap between germline ends came to 14 bases. The CDR3 is made up of 15 amino acids. CDR3 bases: TGCGCCAGCAGCACGGGACCCTCCAGCTCCTACGAGCAGTACTTC. Protein: CASSTGPSSSYEQYF.

The V gene is TRBV30, the J gene TRBJ1-5; possible D gene TRBD1, 6 bases. Germline V gene data show CDR1 as GTSNPN and CDR2 as SVGIG (reference sequence). V was clipped by 2 bases and J by 6 bases, with 17 bases between them. The length of the CDR3 is 15 residues. The CDR3 spells CAWSPPGGASQPQHF. For the CDR3, the DNA is TGTGCCTGGAGTCCACCGGGGGGCGCTTCTCAGCCCCAGCATTTT.

The genes are TRBV7-9 and TRBJ2-5; 7 bases map to TRBD1. Trimming took 4 bases from V and 1 from J; bases not matched to a gene: 9. The CDR3 is 16 amino acids. CDR1 and CDR2 from the germline V gene are SEHNR and FQNEAQ (reference sequence). The CDR3 spells CASSSQQGRLQETQYF. CDR3 sequence (DNA): TGTGCCAGCAGCTCTCAACAGGGGCGACTCCAAGAGACCCAGTACTTC.

The V and J genes are TRBV5-1 and TRBJ2-1; the match to TRBD2 covers 7 bases. The J segment lost 4 bases and the V segment lost 3 bases, leaving 4 bases of the junction unmatched. Germline loops: CDR1 SGHRS, CDR2 YFSETQ. CDR3 length: 14 amino acids. The CDR3 loop reads CASSSREGYNEQFF. DNA of the CDR3: TGCGCCAGCAGCTCGAGGGAGGGTTACAATGAGCAGTTCTTC.

V is TRBV19 and J is TRBJ2-7; D possibly corresponds to TRBD1 (6 bases). The germline gives CDR1 LNHDA, CDR2 SQIVND (reference sequence). The V and J ends lost 7 bases and 0 bases respectively, with 13 bases between them. This CDR3 is built from 14 residues. Here the CDR3 reads CASTETGNSYEQYF. The CDR3 region has the DNA TGTGCCAGTACCGAAACAGGGAACTCCTACGAGCAGTACTTC.

This clone has only a few counts. V usage is TRBV29-1 and J usage is TRBJ1-4; D not certain. In germline, CDR1 is SQVTM, CDR2 ANQGSEA. The CDR3 totals 13 residues. V was clipped by 4 bases and J by 3 bases, with 9 bases between them. CDR3 sequence reads: CSVAWDPNEKLFF. The CDR3 nucleotides read TGCAGCGTTGCCTGGGATCCTAATGAAAAACTGTTTTTT.

This sequence joins TRBV29-1 and TRBJ2-3; 12 nucleotides align to TRBD1. Germline V gives CDR1 SQVTM, CDR2 ANQGSEA. CDR3 length: 15 amino acids. J was trimmed by 3 bases and V by 7 bases; bases with no gene match: 8. The CDR3 nucleotides read TGCAGCGCTGTCGGGACAGGGGGCTTTACAGATACGCAGTATTTT. This sequence encodes CSAVGTGGFTDTQYF.

This clone was seen a handful of times. CDR3 bases: TGTGCCAGCAGCTTAGGTCCGTCTTACGAGCAGTACTTC. Its translation: CASSLGPSYEQYF. The chain employs TRBV11-2 and TRBJ2-5; no clear D gene. The DNA end is more similar to TRBJ2-7, so the J call may be wrong. The CDR3 runs 13 residues. Germline V gene lookup returns CDR1 SGHAT and CDR2 FQNNGV.

The rearrangement joins TRBV29-1 to TRBJ2-5; 13 bases are a match to TRBD2. CDR3 length equals 17 residues. Germline assignment: CDR1 SQVTM and CDR2 ANQGSEA. The J segment lost 4 bases and the V segment lost 8 bases, leaving 16 bases of the junction unmatched. CDR3 protein: CSCRGLAGARGGETQYF. The DNA for the CDR3 is TGCAGCTGCAGAGGACTAGCGGGAGCCCGCGGGGGAGAGACCCAGTACTTC.

The genes are TRBV7-2 and TRBJ2-7; D might be TRBD2 (5 bases). The CDR3 is 16 residues long. Looked up from germline, CDR1 is SGHTA and CDR2 is FQGNSA. Trimming cost V 1 base and J 7 bases, with 20 bases left between them. This chain's CDR3 is CASSLVAAPVTGEQYF. The CDR3, as DNA: TGTGCCAGCAGCTTAGTGGCGGCCCCTGTCACGGGGGAGCAGTACTTC.

This chain links TRBV7-2 with TRBJ2-1, with a tentative D call TRBD1 (6 bases). The CDR3 covers 13 residues. Trimming took 5 bases from V and 6 from J, leaving 11 bases between them. Germline V gene sequence: CDR1 SGHTA, CDR2 FQGNSA. The CDR3 bases are TGTGCCAGCAGCCAAGACAGGCGCAATGAGCAGTTCTTC. Translating gives CASSQDRRNEQFF.

The J gene is TRBJ2-7, the V gene TRBV30; unclear D gene. The CDR3 length is 14 residues. Per the germline V gene, CDR1 is GTSNPN and CDR2 is SVGIG (reference sequence). Deletions cut 5 bases from V and 6 bases from J, with 20 bases between. The CDR3 sequence is CAWVQADLLGEQYF. In DNA form, the CDR3 reads TGTGCCTGGGTCCAGGCAGATCTCCTCGGCGAGCAGTACTTC.

The V call is TRBV5-4, the J call TRBJ1-2; TRBD1 might be the D (6 bases). V lost 3 bases and J lost 8, with 14 bases in between. Germline-derived CDR1 and CDR2 are SGHNT and YYREEE (reference sequence). This CDR3 region has 13 residues. CDR3 region: CASSSPGARGYTF. The CDR3 DNA reads as TGTGCCAGCAGCTCTCCAGGGGCAAGGGGCTACACCTTC. Complete variable domain (other parts from reference TRBV5-4 and TRBJ1-2): ETGVTQSPTHLIKTRGQQVTLRCSSQSGHNTVSWYQQALGQGPQFIFQYYREEENGRGNFPPRFSGLQFPNYSSELNVNALELDDSALYLCASSSPGARGYTFGSGTRLTVV.

This rearrangement joins TRBV23-1 to TRBJ2-7; a possible D gene is TRBD1 (6 bases). TRBV23-1 belongs to the ORF category, with a function that is uncertain. V dropped 4 bases and J dropped 5 bases, with 12 bases sitting between them. The CDR3 sequence is 13 residues long. The CDR3, as DNA: TGCGCCAGCAGTCGGGGGCAGTCCCACGAGCAGTACTTC. Protein sequence: CASSRGQSHEQYF.

This clone was observed a few times. The CDR3 loop reads CASSLQSRTNTEAFF. The DNA for the CDR3 is TGTGCCAGCAGCCTTCAGAGCCGAACGAACACTGAAGCTTTCTTT. The J gene is TRBJ1-1, the V gene TRBV7-9; the D is unclear. The CDR3 extends over 15 amino acids. Looked up from germline, CDR1 is SEHNR and CDR2 is FQNEAQ (reference sequence). The germline V and J ends were trimmed by 5 bases and 1 base, with 14 bases remaining between them.

Only one count was recorded for this clone. The chain carries TRBV11-1 and TRBJ1-2; D not certain. The V and J ends lost 1 base and 8 bases respectively, with 11 bases between them. The CDR3 is 13 residues long. Germline CDR1 and CDR2: SGHAT and FQDESV (reference sequence). The CDR3 DNA reads as TGTGCCAGCAGCTTAGGACACCAAGACGGCTACACCTTC. Translation: CASSLGHQDGYTF.

The CDR3 is CASSLAGQGPYEQYF. CDR3 sequence (DNA): TGTGCCAGCAGCTTAGCAGGACAGGGCCCCTACGAGCAGTACTTC. This chain links TRBV7-2 with TRBJ2-7; TRBD1 matches 8 bases. Germline V gene lookup returns CDR1 SGHTA and CDR2 FQGNSA. With 0 bases clipped from V and 2 bases from J, the junction kept 3 bases outside the gene matches. There are 15 residues in the CDR3.

This clone turned up a few times. The rearrangement links TRBV29-1 to TRBJ2-1; the D gene is possibly TRBD1 (5 bases). The CDR3 runs 11 residues. Looked up from germline, CDR1 is SQVTM and CDR2 is ANQGSEA. V was cut by 8 bases and J by 5 bases, with 10 bases left in between. The DNA for the CDR3 is TGCAGCTGCAACAGGAACAATGAGCAGTTCTTC. Its translation is CSCNRNNEQFF.

About this clone itself: Within the sample, other DNA sequences also encode this same CDR3. The chain joins TRBV7-3 to TRBJ2-3, with 7 bases lining up with TRBD2. Germline V gives CDR1 SGHTA, CDR2 FQGTGA. This CDR3 comprises 14 residues. V lost 4 bases to trimming and J lost 1 base; unmatched junction nucleotides: 2. The DNA of the CDR3 is TGTGCCAGCAGCTCAAGCGGGGGCACAGATACGCAGTATTTT. It translates to CASSSSGGTDTQYF.

This clone was recorded a few times. The gene calls are TRBV29-1 and TRBJ2-5; 7 positions match TRBD2. After removal of 0 bases from V and 4 bases from J, the junction contained 14 bases not matched to a gene. Per germline, CDR1 SQVTM and CDR2 ANQGSEA. The CDR3 has 17 residues. The CDR3 nucleotides read TGCAGCGTTGAAGACACGGGACTACCGAACCCACGAGAGACCCAGTACTTC. This sequence encodes CSVEDTGLPNPRETQYF.